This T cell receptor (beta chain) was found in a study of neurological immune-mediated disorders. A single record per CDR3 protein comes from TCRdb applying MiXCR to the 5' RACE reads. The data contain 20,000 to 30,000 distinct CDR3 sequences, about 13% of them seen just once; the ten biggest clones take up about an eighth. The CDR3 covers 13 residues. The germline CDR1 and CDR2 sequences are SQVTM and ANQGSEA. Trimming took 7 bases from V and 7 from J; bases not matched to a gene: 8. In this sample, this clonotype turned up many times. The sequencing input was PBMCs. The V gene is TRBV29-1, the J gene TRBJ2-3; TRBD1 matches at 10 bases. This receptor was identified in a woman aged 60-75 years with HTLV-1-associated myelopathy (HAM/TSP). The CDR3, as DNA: TGCAGCGCCAGACAGGGGGCGGGAAATACGCAGTATTTT. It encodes CSARQGAGNTQYF.